The rows below give T cell receptor beta chains drawn from one sample of a study of cytomegalovirus exposure and HLA in healthy donors. TCRdb's table, derived via immunoSEQ multiplex PCR, lists solely in-frame clones and lacks some. The sample holds around 110,000 clones; under 80% are singletons and the top ten take about 15%. Sequencing was performed on PBMCs. The receptors here all came from a woman in her forties in good health and CMV-seropositive. The CDR3 runs from the conserved cysteine through the conserved F or W. A D gene is named only where the DNA matches it firmly. The size of a clone is reported for some rows only, either as once, few or many, or as a class for expanded clones.

j_call clone_size v_call d_call cdr3_aa
TRBJ2-6 . TRBV25-1 . CASSDPHSSGANVLTF
TRBJ1-3 few TRBV10-3 . CAISEQTAGNTIYF
TRBJ2-1 . TRBV27 . CASSYAGAHNEQFF
TRBJ1-3 once TRBV7-9 . CASSSPRASFGNTIYF
TRBJ2-6 . TRBV15 . CATSDQLTAGANVLTF
TRBJ2-7 few TRBV5-8 . CASSLQGGYEQYF
TRBJ1-2 once TRBV6-1 TRBD1 CASRGGQRYGYTF
TRBJ2-7 . TRBV5-1 . CASSSGLEPYEQYF
TRBJ2-7 . TRBV5-7 TRBD1 CASSLQGQITYEQYF
TRBJ2-1 . TRBV2 TRBD2 CATSVVSGGNEQFF
TRBJ1-2 . TRBV30 . CAWSGALDNYGYTF
TRBJ1-4 few TRBV28 TRBD1 CASRDRGNEKLFF
TRBJ2-1 . TRBV9 . CASSVRSSYNEQFF
TRBJ1-2 . TRBV9 . CASSVAGYGYTF
TRBJ2-3 . TRBV14 TRBD2 CASSRASGGFSTDTQYF
TRBJ1-5 . TRBV5-5 . CASSRGFTQPQHF
TRBJ2-7 once TRBV9 . CASPLVSPHPYEQYF
TRBJ1-3 . TRBV19 . CASTSLGRGNTIYF
TRBJ2-1 few TRBV19 . CASSIIARANDEQFF
TRBJ1-2 . TRBV30 . CAWSTGANYGYTF
TRBJ2-7 . TRBV28 . CASSHDIPYEQYF
TRBJ1-2 . TRBV18 TRBD1 CASSPPGQGGYGYTF
TRBJ1-1 . TRBV6-5 . CASSYSGSMNTEAFF
TRBJ1-5 . TRBV5-1 . CASSLWAGSNQPQHF
TRBJ2-3 . TRBV4-2 TRBD2 CASSQDQGGGAEDTQYF
TRBJ2-1 . TRBV5-1 TRBD2 CASTGLAGQSSYNEQFF
TRBJ2-5 . TRBV6-5 TRBD2 CASSSNLAGGIETQYF
TRBJ1-2 . TRBV25-1 TRBD1 CASSSTGVIDGYTF
TRBJ2-2 . TRBV2 . CASNRGGNTGELFF
TRBJ1-4 . TRBV6-1 . CASSPGGEKLFF
TRBJ2-5 few TRBV30 TRBD1 CAWSRGTGQETQYF
TRBJ1-1 . TRBV6-5 . CASSYSLRSTEAFF
TRBJ2-3 few TRBV2 . CASSEWIGTTISTDTQYF
TRBJ2-1 . TRBV10-1 TRBD2 CASSEGTRSHDEQFF
TRBJ1-2 . TRBV5-4 . CASSLPSQGYTF
TRBJ2-5 . TRBV7-3 TRBD2 CASSPGLAGGWETQYF
TRBJ2-5 . TRBV10-2 TRBD2 CASRVAGGETQYF
TRBJ1-1 . TRBV5-1 . CASRTVTRGGTEAFF
TRBJ2-7 once TRBV5-6 TRBD1 CASSLTGVRDEQYF
TRBJ2-5 . TRBV29-1 . CSGGGQKETQYF
TRBJ1-5 . TRBV14 . CASSHGTLYSNQPQHF
TRBJ1-1 once TRBV7-2 TRBD1 CASSPSGDRGSTEAFF
TRBJ1-5 . TRBV7-9 TRBD1 CASSRGEGAEGNQPQHF
TRBJ1-6 . TRBV14 TRBD1 CASSQQGALTPLHF
TRBJ1-2 once TRBV29-1 . CSVEVFTGNGYTF
TRBJ2-7 few TRBV6-1 . CASSESPDSPYEQYF
TRBJ1-4 . TRBV5-1 TRBD1 CASSSGGTGVNEKLFF
TRBJ1-1 . TRBV19 . CASSIDWQGYTEAFF
TRBJ1-5 . TRBV10-3 . CAISESLGGYGQPQHF
TRBJ1-1 . TRBV5-1 . CASSLVEGVNTEAFF
TRBJ2-5 once TRBV21-1 . CASGLAGAPAAETQYF
TRBJ1-1 . TRBV5-1 TRBD1 CASSFLGQGNTEAFF
TRBJ2-3 . TRBV2 TRBD2 CASRPRERGVPSF
TRBJ2-7 . TRBV7-2 TRBD1 CASSLALGQGQYF
TRBJ1-2 . TRBV30 . CAWTDSSRGYGYTF